The 4 T cell receptor beta chains presented below share a single source sample, sequenced in a study of identical twins. TCRdb ran MiXCR on the 5' RACE reads and lists one entry per CDR3 protein. The sample gives some 730,000 distinct CDR3 sequences, 18% of which show up once; around 13% is in the top ten. This sample also belongs to another study, concerning T cells expressing NK-cell markers.

Material for sequencing was PBMCs. The source of these receptors is a woman aged 18-29 years in good health.

This sequence joins TRBV20-1 and TRBJ2-2; 7 bases map to TRBD1. V lost 2 bases and J lost 8; bases outside the gene matches: 14. Germline CDR1 and CDR2: DFQATT and SNEGSKA (reference sequence). The CDR3 covers 16 residues. The CDR3 reads CSARLRTVPRGGELFF. CDR3 sequence (DNA): TGCAGTGCTAGACTAAGGACAGTCCCCAGGGGGGGGGAGCTGTTTTTT.

The chain carries TRBV30 and TRBJ2-4, with TRBD2 matching over 7 bases. The CDR3 runs 13 residues. The germline V gene encodes CDR1 GTSNPN and CDR2 SVGIG (reference sequence). The trim removed 3 bases at V and 7 bases at J, leaving 6 bases unmatched. In DNA form, the CDR3 reads TGTGCCTGGAGGTCTGGGGGGGGGAACATTCAGTACTTC. Translated, it gives CAWRSGGGNIQYF.

This clonotype came up a few times. The chain carries TRBV9 and TRBJ2-7; D is possibly TRBD2 (7 bases). The CDR3 is 15 amino acids. The V end was cut by 3 bases, the J end by 4 bases, with 17 bases between. Germline V gene sequence: CDR1 SGDLS, CDR2 YYNGEE. The CDR3 DNA follows: TGTGCCAGCAGCGCGAGGGGGGGTGAAGGGTACGAGCAGTACTTC. Translated: CASSARGGEGYEQYF. Full variable domain (outside the CDR3, taken from reference TRBV9 and TRBJ2-7): DSGVTQTPKHLITATGQRVTLRCSPRSGDLSVYWYQQSLDQGLQFLIQYYNGEERAKGNILERFSAQQFPDLHSELNLSSLELGDSALYFCASSARGGEGYEQYFGPGTRLTVT.

This clonotype was seen only a few times. The J gene is TRBJ2-1, the V gene TRBV12-3 or TRBV12-4, with no clear D. The CDR3 totals 13 residues. With 6 bases removed from V and 4 bases from J, the gap between germline ends came to 10 bases. CDR3 sequence reads: CASSPQNYNEQFF. CDR3 DNA sequence: TGTGCCAGCAGCCCGCAGAATTACAATGAGCAGTTCTTC.